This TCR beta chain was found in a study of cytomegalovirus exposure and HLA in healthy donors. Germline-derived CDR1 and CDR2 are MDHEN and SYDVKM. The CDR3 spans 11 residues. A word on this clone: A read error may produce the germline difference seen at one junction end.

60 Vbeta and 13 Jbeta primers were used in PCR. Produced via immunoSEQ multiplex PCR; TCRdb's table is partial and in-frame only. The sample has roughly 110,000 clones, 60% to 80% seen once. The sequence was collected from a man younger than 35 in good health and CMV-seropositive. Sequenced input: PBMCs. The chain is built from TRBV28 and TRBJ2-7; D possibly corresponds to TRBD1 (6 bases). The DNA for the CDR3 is TGTGCCAGCAGTTTGGGGACAAAGGAACATTTC. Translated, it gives CASSLGTKEHF.